Listed below are T cell receptor beta chains from one sample, sequenced in a study of OX40 agonist ivuxolimab in advanced cancers. Generated by immunoSEQ multiplex PCR, the TCRdb table keeps only in-frame clones and is missing some. The sample contains tens of thousands of clones, around 84% of which appear only once. Specimen: CD4+ or CD8+ T cells sorted from blood, collected in a trial of the OX40 agonist ivuxolimab. The source of these receptors is an adult with an advanced solid tumor such as melanoma, head and neck, liver or kidney cancer. Each CDR3 is given with its conserved first and last residue. The D gene is left open where the match is weak. The listing skips clone size in some rows; elsewhere it reads once, few, many or a size class.

j_gene: TRBJ2-2; len: 16; v_gene: TRBV5-4; abundance: NA; d_gene: TRBD2; CDR3aa: CASSIGLAGNTGELFF; CDR3nt: TGTGCCAGCAGCATCGGACTAGCGGGGAACACCGGGGAGCTGTTTTTT
j_gene: TRBJ2-7; len: 18; v_gene: TRBV11-2; abundance: NA; d_gene: TRBD2; CDR3aa: CASSFKASSGRILYEQYF; CDR3nt: TGTGCCAGCAGCTTCAAGGCGTCTAGCGGGAGGATCCTCTACGAGCAGTACTTC
j_gene: TRBJ1-2; len: 16; v_gene: TRBV15; abundance: NA; d_gene: NA; CDR3aa: CATSRGDKGFFYGYTF; CDR3nt: TGTGCCACCAGCAGAGGTGATAAGGGCTTCTTCTATGGCTACACCTTC
j_gene: TRBJ2-1; len: 15; v_gene: TRBV25-1; abundance: NA; d_gene: NA; CDR3aa: CASSELGQQGTEQFF; CDR3nt: TGTGCCAGCAGTGAATTGGGACAACAAGGGACTGAGCAGTTCTTC
j_gene: TRBJ2-1; len: 14; v_gene: TRBV4-1; abundance: NA; d_gene: NA; CDR3aa: CASSVPSSYNEQFF; CDR3nt: TGCGCCAGCAGCGTTCCGAGCTCCTACAATGAGCAGTTCTTC
j_gene: TRBJ1-1; len: 13; v_gene: TRBV29-1; abundance: few; d_gene: TRBD1; CDR3aa: CSVNRGMNTEAFF; CDR3nt: TGCAGCGTTAACAGGGGGATGAACACTGAAGCTTTCTTT
j_gene: TRBJ1-2; len: 13; v_gene: TRBV10-3; abundance: NA; d_gene: NA; CDR3aa: CAISVETAYGYTF; CDR3nt: TGTGCCATCAGTGTCGAAACAGCCTATGGCTACACCTTC
j_gene: TRBJ2-1; len: 18; v_gene: TRBV28; abundance: NA; d_gene: TRBD2; CDR3aa: CASSGWGSLATRYNEQFF; CDR3nt: TGTGCCAGCAGTGGGTGGGGGTCACTAGCGACGAGATACAATGAGCAGTTCTTC
j_gene: TRBJ2-7; len: 15; v_gene: TRBV9; abundance: NA; d_gene: TRBD2; CDR3aa: CASSALAGGNYEQYF; CDR3nt: TGTGCCAGCAGCGCTCTAGCGGGAGGGAATTACGAGCAGTACTTC
j_gene: TRBJ1-1; len: 14; v_gene: TRBV5-4; abundance: NA; d_gene: NA; CDR3aa: CASSLDRDTSEAFF; CDR3nt: TGTGCCAGCAGCTTGGACAGGGATACATCTGAAGCTTTCTTT
j_gene: TRBJ1-1; len: 14; v_gene: TRBV18; abundance: NA; d_gene: NA; CDR3aa: CASSPQVLNTEAFF; CDR3nt: TGTGCCAGCTCGCCACAGGTGTTGAACACTGAAGCTTTCTTT
j_gene: TRBJ2-7; len: 16; v_gene: TRBV4-2; abundance: NA; d_gene: NA; CDR3aa: CASSQAWAWDSYEQYF; CDR3nt: TGTGCCAGCAGCCAAGCTTGGGCTTGGGATTCCTACGAGCAGTACTTC
j_gene: TRBJ2-2; len: 17; v_gene: TRBV14; abundance: NA; d_gene: NA; CDR3aa: CASSQDGVPRGTGELFF; CDR3nt: TGTGCCAGCAGCCAAGACGGAGTCCCCCGAGGCACCGGGGAGCTGTTTTTT
j_gene: TRBJ2-1; len: 15; v_gene: TRBV27; abundance: NA; d_gene: NA; CDR3aa: CASSWSREGPNEQFF; CDR3nt: TGTGCCAGCAGTTGGTCGCGGGAAGGTCCCAATGAGCAGTTCTTC
j_gene: TRBJ2-3; len: 16; v_gene: TRBV19; abundance: few; d_gene: TRBD2; CDR3aa: CASSLLAGGFTDTQYF; CDR3nt: TGTGCCAGTAGTTTACTAGCGGGAGGGTTCACAGATACGCAGTATTTT
j_gene: TRBJ2-1; len: 15; v_gene: TRBV28; abundance: once; d_gene: TRBD2; CDR3aa: CASSRLAVSRNEQFF; CDR3nt: TGTGCCAGCAGCCGACTAGCGGTCTCACGCAATGAGCAGTTCTTC
j_gene: TRBJ1-3; len: 15; v_gene: TRBV4-1; abundance: NA; d_gene: NA; CDR3aa: CASSQDPTSRNTIYF; CDR3nt: TGCGCCAGCAGCCAAGATCCCACCTCCCGAAACACCATATATTTT
j_gene: TRBJ1-2; len: 14; v_gene: TRBV7-2; abundance: NA; d_gene: NA; CDR3aa: CASSLVGGDYGYTF; CDR3nt: TGTGCCAGCAGCTTAGTGGGGGGGGACTATGGCTACACCTTC
j_gene: TRBJ2-2; len: 14; v_gene: TRBV5-1; abundance: NA; d_gene: NA; CDR3aa: CASSLDGGPGELFF; CDR3nt: TGCGCCAGCAGCTTGGATGGGGGGCCCGGGGAGCTGTTTTTT
j_gene: TRBJ1-3; len: 16; v_gene: TRBV5-1; abundance: NA; d_gene: NA; CDR3aa: CASSSGSNAVGNTIYF; CDR3nt: TGCGCCAGCAGCTCAGGAAGTAATGCAGTTGGAAACACCATATATTTT
j_gene: TRBJ2-4; len: 13; v_gene: TRBV2; abundance: NA; d_gene: NA; CDR3aa: CASSGGVGNIQYF; CDR3nt: TGTGCCAGCAGTGGGGGAGTGGGAAACATTCAGTACTTC
j_gene: TRBJ2-7; len: 15; v_gene: TRBV4-2; abundance: NA; d_gene: TRBD1; CDR3aa: CASSYEGDRGHEQYF; CDR3nt: TGTGCCAGCAGCTACGAGGGGGACAGGGGCCACGAGCAGTACTTC
j_gene: TRBJ2-7; len: 14; v_gene: TRBV5-1; abundance: once; d_gene: TRBD2; CDR3aa: CASSSTAGAYEQYF; CDR3nt: TGCGCCAGCAGCTCCACTGCGGGGGCCTACGAGCAGTACTTC
j_gene: TRBJ2-1; len: 14; v_gene: TRBV6-1; abundance: once; d_gene: NA; CDR3aa: CASSEAGTYNEQFF; CDR3nt: TGTGCCAGCAGTGAAGCGGGGACCTACAATGAGCAGTTCTTC
j_gene: TRBJ2-7; len: 15; v_gene: TRBV4-2; abundance: NA; d_gene: TRBD2; CDR3aa: CASSYLAGGPHEQYF; CDR3nt: TGTGCCAGCAGCTATCTAGCGGGAGGGCCCCACGAGCAGTACTTC
j_gene: TRBJ2-5; len: 15; v_gene: TRBV19; abundance: NA; d_gene: NA; CDR3aa: CASSIPAAGKETQYF; CDR3nt: TGTGCCAGTAGTATTCCCGCGGCGGGTAAAGAGACCCAGTACTTC
j_gene: TRBJ1-5; len: 16; v_gene: TRBV6-1; abundance: NA; d_gene: NA; CDR3aa: CASSERRGGSNQPQHF; CDR3nt: TGTGCCAGCAGCGAAAGGCGAGGGGGAAGCAATCAGCCCCAGCATTTT